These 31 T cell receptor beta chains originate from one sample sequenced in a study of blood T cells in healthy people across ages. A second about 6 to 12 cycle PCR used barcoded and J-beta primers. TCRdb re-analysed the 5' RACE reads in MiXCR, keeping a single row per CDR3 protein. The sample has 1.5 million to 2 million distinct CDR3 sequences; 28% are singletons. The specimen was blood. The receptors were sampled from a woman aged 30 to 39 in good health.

The CDR3 reads CSASGRGGVQADTQYF. The CDR3, as DNA: TGCAGTGCTAGTGGGCGGGGGGGCGTGCAAGCAGATACGCAGTATTTT. V usage is TRBV20-1 and J usage is TRBJ2-3; the match to TRBD2 covers 9 bases. Germline V CDR1 and CDR2: DFQATT, SNEGSKA (reference sequence). The CDR3 contains 16 residues. V lost 3 bases and J lost 4; bases outside the gene matches: 11.

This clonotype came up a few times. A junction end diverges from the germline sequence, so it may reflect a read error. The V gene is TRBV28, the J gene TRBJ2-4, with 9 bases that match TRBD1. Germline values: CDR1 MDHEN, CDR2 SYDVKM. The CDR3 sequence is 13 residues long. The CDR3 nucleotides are TGTGCCGGCAGTCCACCGACCGGGACAGGGCAGTACTTC. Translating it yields CAGSPPTGTGQYF.

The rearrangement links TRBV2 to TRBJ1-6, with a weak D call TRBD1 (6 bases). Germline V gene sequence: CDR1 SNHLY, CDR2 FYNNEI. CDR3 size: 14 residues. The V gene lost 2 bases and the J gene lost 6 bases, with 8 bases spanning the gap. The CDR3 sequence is CASSERQVNSPLHF. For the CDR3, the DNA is TGTGCCAGCAGTGAAAGACAGGTTAATTCACCCCTCCACTTT.

This CDR3 reads CASSHGATADTQYF. CDR3 sequence (DNA): TGTGCCAGCAGCCATGGGGCGACGGCAGATACGCAGTATTTT. The V call is TRBV7-9, the J call TRBJ2-3; tentatively, D is TRBD1 (5 bases). The CDR3 length is 14 residues. Germline assignment: CDR1 SEHNR and CDR2 FQNEAQ (reference sequence). The V and J ends lost 5 bases and 4 bases respectively, with 13 bases between them.

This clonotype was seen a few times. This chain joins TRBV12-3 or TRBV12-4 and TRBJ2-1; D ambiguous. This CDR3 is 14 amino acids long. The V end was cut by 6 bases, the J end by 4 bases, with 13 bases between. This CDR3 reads CASSPVMGYNEQFF. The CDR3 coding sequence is TGTGCCAGCAGCCCCGTCATGGGGTACAATGAGCAGTTCTTC.

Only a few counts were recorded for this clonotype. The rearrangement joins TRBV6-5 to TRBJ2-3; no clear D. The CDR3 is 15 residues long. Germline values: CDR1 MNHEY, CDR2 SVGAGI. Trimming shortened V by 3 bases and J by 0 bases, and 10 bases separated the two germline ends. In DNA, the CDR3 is TGTGCCAGCAGTTATGGCAGGCTAAGCACAGATACGCAGTATTTT. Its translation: CASSYGRLSTDTQYF.

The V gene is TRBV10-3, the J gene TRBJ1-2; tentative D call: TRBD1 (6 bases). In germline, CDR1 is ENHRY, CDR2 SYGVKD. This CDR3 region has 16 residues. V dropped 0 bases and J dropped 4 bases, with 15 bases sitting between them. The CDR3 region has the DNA TGTGCCATCAGTGAGTCGACGGGGGGCTGGGGCTATGGCTACACCTTC. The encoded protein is CAISESTGGWGYGYTF.

As DNA, the CDR3 is TGTGCCAGCAGCGCCCAGGGGGCGGGACCTAATGAAAAACTGTTTTTT. The encoded protein is CASSAQGAGPNEKLFF. The chain recombines TRBV7-6 with TRBJ1-4; the match to TRBD1 covers 8 bases. Looked up from germline, CDR1 is SGHVS and CDR2 is FNYEAQ. The CDR3 length is 16 residues. The ends lost 5 bases at V and 3 bases at J; junction bases unmatched: 8.

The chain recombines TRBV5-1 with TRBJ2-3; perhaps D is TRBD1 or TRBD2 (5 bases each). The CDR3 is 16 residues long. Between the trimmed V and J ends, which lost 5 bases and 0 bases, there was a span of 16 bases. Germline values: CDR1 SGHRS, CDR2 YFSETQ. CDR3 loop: CASRWGTDRSTDTQYF. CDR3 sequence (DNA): TGCGCCAGCAGATGGGGGACGGACCGTAGCACAGATACGCAGTATTTT.

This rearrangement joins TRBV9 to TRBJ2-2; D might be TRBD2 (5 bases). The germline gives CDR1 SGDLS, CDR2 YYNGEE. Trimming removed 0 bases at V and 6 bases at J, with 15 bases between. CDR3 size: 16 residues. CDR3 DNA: TGTGCCAGCAGCGTAGCTACGACTATGAGCGCCGGGGAGCTGTTTTTT. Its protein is CASSVATTMSAGELFF.

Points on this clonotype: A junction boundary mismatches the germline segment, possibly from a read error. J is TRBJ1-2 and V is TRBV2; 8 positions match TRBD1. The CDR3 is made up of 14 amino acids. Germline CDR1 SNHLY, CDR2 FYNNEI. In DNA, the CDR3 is TGTGTCAGCAGCCCAGGGGGCGAAAGCTATGGCTACACCTTC. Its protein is CVSSPGGESYGYTF.

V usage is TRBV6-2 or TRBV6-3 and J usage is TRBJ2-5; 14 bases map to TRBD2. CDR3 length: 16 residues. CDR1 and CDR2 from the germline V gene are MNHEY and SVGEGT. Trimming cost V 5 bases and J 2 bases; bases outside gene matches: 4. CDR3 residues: CASSRWTSGGQETQYF. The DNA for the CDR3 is TGTGCCAGCAGTCGGTGGACTAGCGGGGGGCAAGAGACCCAGTACTTC.

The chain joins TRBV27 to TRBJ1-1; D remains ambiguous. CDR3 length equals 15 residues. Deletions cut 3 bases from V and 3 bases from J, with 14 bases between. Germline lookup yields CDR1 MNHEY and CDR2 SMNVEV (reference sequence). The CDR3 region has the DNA TGTGCCAGCAGTTTCTCGTTCCGGGGAGACACTGAAGCTTTCTTT. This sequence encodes CASSFSFRGDTEAFF.

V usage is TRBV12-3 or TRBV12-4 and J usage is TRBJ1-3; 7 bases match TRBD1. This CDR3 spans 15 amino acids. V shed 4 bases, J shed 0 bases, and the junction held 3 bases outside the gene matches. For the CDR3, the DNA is TGTGCCAGCAGTTCGGACAGGCACTCTGGAAACACCATATATTTT. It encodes CASSSDRHSGNTIYF.

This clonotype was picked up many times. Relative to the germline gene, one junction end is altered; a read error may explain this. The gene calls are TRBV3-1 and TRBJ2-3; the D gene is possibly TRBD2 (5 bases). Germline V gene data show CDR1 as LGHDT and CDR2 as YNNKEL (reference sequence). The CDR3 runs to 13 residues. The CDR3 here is CASSQDREDTQYF. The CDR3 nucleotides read TGCGCCAGCAGCCAAGATAGGGAGGATACGCAGTATTTT.

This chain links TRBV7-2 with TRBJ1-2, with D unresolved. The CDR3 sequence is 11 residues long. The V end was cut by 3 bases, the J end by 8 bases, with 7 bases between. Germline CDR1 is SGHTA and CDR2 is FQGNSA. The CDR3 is CASSFFTGYTF. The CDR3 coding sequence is TGTGCCAGCAGCTTTTTCACGGGCTACACCTTC.

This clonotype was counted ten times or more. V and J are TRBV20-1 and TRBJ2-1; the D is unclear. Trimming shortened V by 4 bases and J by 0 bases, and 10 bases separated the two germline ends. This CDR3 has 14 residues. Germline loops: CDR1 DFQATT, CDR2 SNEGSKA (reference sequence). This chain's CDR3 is CSAIKGSSYNEQFF. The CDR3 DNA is TGCAGTGCTATCAAAGGAAGCTCCTACAATGAGCAGTTCTTC.

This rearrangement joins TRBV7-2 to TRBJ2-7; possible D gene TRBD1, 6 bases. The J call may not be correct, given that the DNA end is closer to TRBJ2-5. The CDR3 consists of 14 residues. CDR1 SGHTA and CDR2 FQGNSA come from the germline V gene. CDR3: CASRRRTEEETQYF. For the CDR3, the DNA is TGTGCCAGCAGACGTCGGACAGAGGAGGAGACCCAGTACTTC.

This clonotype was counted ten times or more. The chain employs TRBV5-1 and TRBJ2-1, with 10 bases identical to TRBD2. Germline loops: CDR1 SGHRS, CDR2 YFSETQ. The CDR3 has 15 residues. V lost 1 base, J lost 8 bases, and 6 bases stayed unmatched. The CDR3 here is CASSLNLAGVYEQFF. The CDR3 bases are TGCGCCAGCAGCTTGAACCTAGCGGGGGTGTATGAGCAGTTCTTC.

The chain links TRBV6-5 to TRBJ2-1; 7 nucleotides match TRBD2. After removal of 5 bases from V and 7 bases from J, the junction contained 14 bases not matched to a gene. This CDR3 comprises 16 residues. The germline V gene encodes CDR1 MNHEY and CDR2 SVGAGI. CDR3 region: CASSPSLAAWGNEQFF. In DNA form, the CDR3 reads TGTGCCAGCAGTCCCTCTCTAGCGGCATGGGGGAATGAGCAGTTCTTC.

The CDR3 is CASSATTIGYDEQFF. The CDR3 nucleotides are TGTGCCAGCAGCGCAACTACAATCGGGTACGATGAGCAGTTCTTC. This chain connects TRBV9 to TRBJ2-1; D gene unclear. Trimming removed 3 bases from V and 8 bases from J, with 18 bases in between. CDR3 length: 15 residues. The V gene's germline CDR1 is SGDLS and CDR2 YYNGEE.

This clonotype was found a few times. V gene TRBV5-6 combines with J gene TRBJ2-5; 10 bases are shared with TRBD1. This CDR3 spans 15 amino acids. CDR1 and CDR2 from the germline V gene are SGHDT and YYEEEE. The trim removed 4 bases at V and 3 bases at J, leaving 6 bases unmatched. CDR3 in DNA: TGTGCCAGCAGCCTAAGGACAGGGGGTAAAGAGACCCAGTACTTC. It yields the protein CASSLRTGGKETQYF. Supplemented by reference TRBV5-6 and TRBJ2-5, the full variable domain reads DAGVTQSPTHLIKTRGQQVTLRCSPKSGHDTVSWYQQALGQGPQFIFQYYEEEERQRGNFPDRFSGHQFPNYSSELNVNALLLGDSALYLCASSLRTGGKETQYFGPGTRLLVL.

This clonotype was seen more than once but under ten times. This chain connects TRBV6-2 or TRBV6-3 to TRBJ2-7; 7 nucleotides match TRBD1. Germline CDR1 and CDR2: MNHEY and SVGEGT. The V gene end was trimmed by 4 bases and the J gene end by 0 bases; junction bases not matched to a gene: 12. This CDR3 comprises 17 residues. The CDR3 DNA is TGTGCCAGCAGTTGTGATGCGTCGGGACAGTGCTCCTACGAGCAGTACTTC. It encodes CASSCDASGQCSYEQYF.

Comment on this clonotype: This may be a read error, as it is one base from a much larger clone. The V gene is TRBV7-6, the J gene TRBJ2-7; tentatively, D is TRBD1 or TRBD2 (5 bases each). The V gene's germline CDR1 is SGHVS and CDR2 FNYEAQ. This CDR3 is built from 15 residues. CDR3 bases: TGTGCCGGCAGCCGCTCCGGGACGGTTTCCTACGAGCAGTACTTC. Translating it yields CAGSRSGTVSYEQYF.

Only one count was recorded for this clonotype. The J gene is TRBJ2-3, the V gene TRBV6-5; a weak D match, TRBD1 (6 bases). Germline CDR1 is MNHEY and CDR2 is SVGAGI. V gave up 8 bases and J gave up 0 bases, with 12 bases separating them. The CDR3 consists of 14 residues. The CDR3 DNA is TGTGCCAGCGGTCCAACAGGGAGCACAGATACGCAGTATTTT. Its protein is CASGPTGSTDTQYF.

DNA of the CDR3: TGTGCCAGCAGCTCGAACCTACTAGCGGGGGGGCCAAATGAGCAGTTCTTC. Translation gives CASSSNLLAGGPNEQFF. The chain is built from TRBV7-3 and TRBJ2-1; 13 nucleotides align to TRBD2. Germline assignment: CDR1 SGHTA and CDR2 FQGTGA. The CDR3 has 17 amino acids. Trimming cost V 4 bases and J 7 bases; bases outside gene matches: 10. Based on the CDR3 plus reference TRBV7-3 and TRBJ2-1, the full variable domain is GAGVSQTPSNKVTEKGKYVELRCDPISGHTALYWYRQSLGQGPEFLIYFQGTGAADDSGLPNDRFFAVRPEGSVSTLKIQRTERGDSAVYLCASSSNLLAGGPNEQFFGPGTRLTVL.

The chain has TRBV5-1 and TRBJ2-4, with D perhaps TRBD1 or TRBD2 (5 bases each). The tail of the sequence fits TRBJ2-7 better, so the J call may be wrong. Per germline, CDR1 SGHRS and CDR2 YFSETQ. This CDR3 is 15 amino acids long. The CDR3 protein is CASSSWDGNSYEQYF. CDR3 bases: TGCGCCAGCAGCTCCTGGGACGGAAATTCCTACGAGCAGTACTTC.

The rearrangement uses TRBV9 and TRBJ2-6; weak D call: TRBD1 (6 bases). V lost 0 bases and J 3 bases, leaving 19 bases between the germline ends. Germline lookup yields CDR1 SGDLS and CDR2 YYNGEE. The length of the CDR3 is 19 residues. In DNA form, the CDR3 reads TGTGCCAGCAGCGTAGCTGATCCGGGACAAAGAGGTGGGGCCAACGTCCTGACTTTC. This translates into CASSVADPGQRGGANVLTF.

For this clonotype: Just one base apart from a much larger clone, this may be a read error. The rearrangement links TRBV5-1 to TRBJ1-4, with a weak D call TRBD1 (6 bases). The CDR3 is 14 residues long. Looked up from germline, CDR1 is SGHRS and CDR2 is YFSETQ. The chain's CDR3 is CASSLGDRKEKRFF. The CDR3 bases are TGCGCCAGCAGCTTGGGAGACAGGAAGGAAAAACGGTTTTTT.

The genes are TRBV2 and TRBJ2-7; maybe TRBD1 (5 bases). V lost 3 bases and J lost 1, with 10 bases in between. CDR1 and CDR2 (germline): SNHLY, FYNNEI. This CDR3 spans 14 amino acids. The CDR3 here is CASSEDTASYEQYF. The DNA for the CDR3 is TGTGCCAGCAGTGAGGACACGGCATCCTACGAGCAGTACTTC.

The CDR3 protein is CASSSRDRGEQYF. DNA of the CDR3: TGCGCCAGCAGCTCCCGGGACAGGGGGGAGCAGTACTTC. The J gene is TRBJ2-7, the V gene TRBV5-1; TRBD1 matches 11 bases. Unmatched junction bases numbered 3, after V lost 3 bases and J lost 7 bases. The germline V gene has CDR1 SGHRS and CDR2 YFSETQ. The length of the CDR3 is 13 residues. Drawing the rest from reference TRBV5-1 and TRBJ2-7, the complete variable domain is KAGVTQTPRYLIKTRGQQVTLSCSPISGHRSVSWYQQTPGQGLQFLFEYFSETQRNKGNFPGRFSGRQFSNSRSEMNVSTLELGDSALYLCASSSRDRGEQYFGPGTRLTVT.